What follows are 32 T cell receptor beta chains derived from one specimen sequenced in a study of prognosis after radiotherapy for stage I lung cancer. TCR beta CDR3 amplification from genomic DNA was performed by two-round multiplex PCR. It was primers specific to each TRBV and TRBJ gene that first-round PCR used. TCRdb processed the multiplex PCR reads anew with MiXCR; each CDR3 protein has one entry. The profile shows about 35,000 distinct CDR3 sequences, less than 45% of them singletons. Specimen: PBMCs, collected before or after stereotactic body radiation therapy (not recorded which). The receptor source for this set is a donor of 50 years or more with non-small cell lung cancer.

This clonotype was seen ten or more times. The rearrangement uses TRBV5-1 and TRBJ1-2; 10 bases are shared with TRBD1. From germline, CDR1 is SGHRS and CDR2 YFSETQ. Germline trimming cut 3 bases from V and 8 bases from J; bases unmatched to any gene: 10. This CDR3 has 15 residues. For the CDR3, the DNA is TGCGCCAGCAGCTCGGGGGACAGGGGTCCTTCGGGCTACACCTTC. This gives the protein CASSSGDRGPSGYTF.

This chain connects TRBV6-9 to TRBJ2-5, with TRBD2 identical over 15 bases. The CDR3 length is 16 residues. Germline V gene lookup returns CDR1 MNHGY and CDR2 SVAAGI. J lost 5 bases, V lost 4 bases, and 5 bases had no gene match. CDR3 DNA sequence: TGTGCCAGCAGTTCGGGACTAGCGGGAGGTTGGGAGACCCAGTACTTC. Translated: CASSSGLAGGWETQYF.

Turning to this clonotype: This may be a read error, as it is one base from a much larger clone. The chain uses TRBV10-3 and TRBJ1-1, with 8 bases matching TRBD1. This CDR3 is 17 amino acids long. V lost 4 bases, J lost 1 base, and 11 bases stayed unmatched. Germline V gives CDR1 ENHRY, CDR2 SYGVKD. The CDR3 region is CAISGSPGQGGNTEAFF. CDR3 DNA sequence: TGTGCCATCAGTGGGTCCCCAGGACAGGGAGGGAACACTGAAGCTTTCTTT.

This clonotype was seen at least ten times. The chain recombines TRBV7-2 with TRBJ2-3; D not resolved. Per the germline V gene, CDR1 is SGHTA and CDR2 is FQGNSA. The germline V and J ends were trimmed by 3 bases and 0 bases, with 4 bases remaining between them. There are 13 residues in the CDR3. The chain's CDR3 is CASSLQSTDTQYF. CDR3 in DNA: TGTGCCAGCAGCTTGCAGAGCACAGATACGCAGTATTTT.

The rearrangement uses TRBV20-1 and TRBJ2-7, with TRBD2 as a possible D gene (5 bases). CDR1 is DFQATT, CDR2 SNEGSKA, per germline (reference sequence). V lost 2 bases to trimming and J lost 3 bases, with 23 bases between them. The CDR3 extends over 17 amino acids. CDR3 DNA sequence: TGCAGTGCTAGACTCCCTGTTCTGGGAGTAATAAGCTACGAGCAGTACTTC. This translates into CSARLPVLGVISYEQYF.

Ten or more counts support this clonotype. The chain joins TRBV15 to TRBJ2-3; D could derive from TRBD1 or TRBD2 (5 bases each). Germline V gene sequence: CDR1 LNHNV, CDR2 YYDKDF (reference sequence). The V end lost 1 base, the J end lost 4 bases, and 18 bases lay between the germline ends. The CDR3 has 17 residues. The CDR3, as DNA: TGTGCCACCAGCAGAGCCCTAAGGGGAGAGGGTGCAGATACGCAGTATTTT. Translation gives CATSRALRGEGADTQYF.

Note on this clonotype: A far larger clone differs by one base, so this is likely a read error. J is TRBJ2-3 and V is TRBV7-9; D is uncertain. Germline V gene lookup returns CDR1 SEHNR and CDR2 FQNEAQ (reference sequence). The ends were cut back, 5 bases at V and 11 bases at J, with 26 bases in the middle. This CDR3 region has 16 residues. CDR3 bases: TGTGCCAGCAGCGCCCAGAGTATAACAGCCCAGATAGGGCAGTATTTT. This gives the protein CASSAQSITAQIGQYF.

This clonotype was counted many times. The chain couples TRBV2 to TRBJ2-6; D perhaps matches TRBD2 (5 bases). This CDR3 is built from 14 residues. Germline CDR1 SNHLY, CDR2 FYNNEI. Trimming took off 9 bases at V and 0 bases at J, with 9 bases between the two ends. CDR3 residues: CASRRDSGANVLTF. DNA for the CDR3: TGTGCCAGTCGACGGGACTCTGGGGCCAACGTCCTGACTTTC.

This clonotype was recorded at least ten times. J is TRBJ2-3 and V is TRBV28; D tentatively fits TRBD1 or TRBD2 (5 bases each). In germline, CDR1 is MDHEN, CDR2 SYDVKM. The CDR3 runs to 15 residues. V was clipped by 6 bases and J by 0 bases, with 13 bases between them. Here the CDR3 reads CASRRIGTSTDTQYF. Here the CDR3 DNA reads TGTGCCAGCAGGAGGATCGGGACGAGCACAGATACGCAGTATTTT.

Note on this clonotype: This may stem from a read error, because a much larger clone lies one nucleotide away. The rearrangement joins TRBV10-3 to TRBJ1-5; D might be TRBD1 (6 bases). Germline V gives CDR1 ENHRY, CDR2 SYGVKD. The CDR3 extends over 14 amino acids. With 2 bases removed from V and 9 bases from J, the gap between germline ends came to 14 bases. This CDR3 is CAISEGQWFPPQHF. CDR3 coding DNA: TGTGCCATCAGTGAGGGACAGTGGTTTCCGCCCCAGCATTTT.

Concerning this clonotype: This is likely an artifact of a read error, given a far larger clone one base away. The chain uses TRBV7-2 and TRBJ1-2; 7 positions agree with TRBD1. This CDR3 has 16 amino acids. Germline lookup yields CDR1 SGHTA and CDR2 FQGNSA. Trimming removed 5 bases from V and 1 base from J; junction bases left unmatched: 10. The CDR3 is CASSIMTGPINYGYTF. As DNA, the CDR3 is TGTGCCAGCAGCATAATGACAGGGCCGATTAACTATGGCTACACCTTC.

With regard to this clonotype: It is likely a read error, because the conserved phenylalanine at the end of the CDR3 is missing. Because the CDR3's place on the DNA is in doubt, the DNA is left out and the CDR3 is given as listed by TCRdb. The CDR3: CASNHGGPQYNEKFL. The chain is built from TRBV5-1 and TRBJ2-1; TRBD1 was called by the table and not checked on the DNA. The CDR3 contains 15 residues when both ends are counted. CDR1 and CDR2 from the germline V gene are SGHRS and YFSETQ.

V is TRBV6-4 and J is TRBJ2-1; 8 bases fit TRBD1. The junction had 9 bases not matched to a gene; V was cut back by 0 bases and J by 8 bases. This CDR3 has 16 residues. Germline CDR1 is MRHNA and CDR2 is SNTAGT. The CDR3 region has the DNA TGTGCCAGCAGTGACTCCAGGACAGGGTATTTCGATGAGCAGTTCTTC. Translation: CASSDSRTGYFDEQFF.

This clonotype appeared many times. The rearrangement joins TRBV11-2 to TRBJ2-1; D not certain. Germline CDR1 SGHAT, CDR2 FQNNGV. The length of the CDR3 is 12 residues. The V and J ends lost 5 bases and 8 bases respectively, with 10 bases between them. The CDR3 protein is CASSAEAYEQFF. In nucleotides, the CDR3 is TGTGCCAGCAGCGCCGAGGCGTATGAGCAGTTCTTC.

This clonotype was seen ten or more times. At one boundary the junction diverges from the germline segment, which might be a read error. This chain links TRBV7-7 with TRBJ2-3; tentative D call: TRBD2 (5 bases). CDR3 length equals 13 residues. Germline V CDR1 and CDR2: SSHAT, FNYEAQ (reference sequence). CDR3 residues: CASSLAPPDTQYF. For the CDR3, the DNA is TGTGCTAGCAGCTTAGCGCCCCCAGATACGCAGTATTTT.

This clonotype was seen at least ten times. The CDR3 nucleotides read TGTGCCAGCAGTTTACAGGGACAGCCCCAGCATTTT. Its translation: CASSLQGQPQHF. The chain carries TRBV27 and TRBJ1-5; D might be TRBD1 (5 bases). With 2 bases removed from V and 7 bases from J, the gap between germline ends came to 6 bases. The CDR3 consists of 12 residues. Germline V CDR1 and CDR2: MNHEY, SMNVEV (reference sequence).

The chain joins TRBV5-1 to TRBJ2-7, with 8 bases identical to TRBD1. Losses at the gene ends were 4 bases for V and 6 bases for J; bases not matched to a gene: 9. The CDR3 has 14 residues. The germline V gene has CDR1 SGHRS and CDR2 YFSETQ. The CDR3, as DNA: TGCGCCAGCAGCCCTTCGACAGGGGCAGCCGAGCAGTACTTC. This encodes CASSPSTGAAEQYF.

The chain links TRBV6-1 to TRBJ2-2, with TRBD2 matching over 10 bases. V lost 7 bases and J lost 0; bases outside the gene matches: 5. Germline loops: CDR1 MNHNS, CDR2 SASEGT. This CDR3 contains 16 residues. DNA of the CDR3: TGTGCCAGCATGCAAACTAGCGGGGCGAACACCGGGGAGCTGTTTTTT. Its translation is CASMQTSGANTGELFF.

V gene TRBV7-9 combines with J gene TRBJ2-5; D may be TRBD2 (7 bases). Trimming shortened V by 5 bases and J by 5 bases, and 18 bases separated the two germline ends. The CDR3 covers 15 residues. The germline V gene has CDR1 SEHNR and CDR2 FQNEAQ (reference sequence). The CDR3 here is CASSQSWGGRETQYF. CDR3 nucleotides: TGTGCCAGCAGCCAATCCTGGGGGGGCCGGGAGACCCAGTACTTC.

In this sample, this clonotype turned up many times. This chain uses TRBV2 with TRBJ2-3; no clear D gene. Germline V gives CDR1 SNHLY, CDR2 FYNNEI. The V and J ends lost 7 bases and 3 bases respectively, with 5 bases between them. The CDR3 length is 11 residues. In nucleotides, the CDR3 is TGTGCCAGCACCGAAACAGATACGCAGTATTTT. Amino acid sequence: CASTETDTQYF.

The chain recombines TRBV3-1 with TRBJ1-2; 7 bases align to TRBD1. CDR3 length equals 16 residues. With 1 base clipped from V and 4 bases from J, the junction kept 9 bases outside the gene matches. Germline assignment: CDR1 LGHDT and CDR2 YNNKEL (reference sequence). DNA of the CDR3: TGTGCCAGCAGCCAAGTATCGGGGACAGCGTTCTATGGCTACACCTTC. This gives the protein CASSQVSGTAFYGYTF.

This rearrangement joins TRBV7-6 to TRBJ2-7; no firm D call. The CDR3 is made up of 14 amino acids. CDR1 SGHVS and CDR2 FNYEAQ come from the germline V gene. V was trimmed by 2 bases and J by 1 base, leaving 9 bases between them. CDR3 sequence: CASSLMHGSYEQYF. The CDR3 DNA reads as TGTGCCAGCAGCTTAATGCACGGGTCCTACGAGCAGTACTTC.

The chain combines TRBV28 with TRBJ2-3; weak D call: TRBD1 (6 bases). From germline, CDR1 is MDHEN and CDR2 SYDVKM. The CDR3 is made up of 20 amino acids. V was clipped by 1 base and J by 2 bases, with 25 bases between them. The CDR3: CASSLSPDSSSIRYTDTQYF. The CDR3 DNA follows: TGTGCCAGCAGTTTATCCCCGGACAGCTCCTCAATAAGATACACAGATACGCAGTATTTT.

This clonotype occurred many times. V usage is TRBV28 and J usage is TRBJ1-5; D unresolved. This CDR3 spans 15 amino acids. Trimming left V 3 bases short and J 2 bases short, with 11 bases between. Germline CDR1 and CDR2: MDHEN and SYDVKM. The CDR3 reads CASSFRRLGNQPQHF. In DNA, the CDR3 is TGTGCCAGCAGTTTTAGGAGGTTGGGCAATCAGCCCCAGCATTTT. The whole variable domain, filled in from reference TRBV28 and TRBJ1-5, reads DVKVTQSSRYLVKRTGEKVFLECVQDMDHENMFWYRQDPGLGLRLIYFSYDVKMKEKGDIPEGYSVSREKKERFSLILESASTNQTSMYLCASSFRRLGNQPQHFGDGTRLSIL.

This clonotype occurred many times. The rearrangement links TRBV28 to TRBJ2-3; D perhaps matches TRBD1 (5 bases). The CDR3 sequence is 12 residues long. Germline CDR1 reads MDHEN; CDR2 reads SYDVKM. V lost 6 bases and J 7 bases, leaving 11 bases between the germline ends. The CDR3 nucleotides are TGTGCCAGCAGACAGGATCCGAATACGCAGTATTTT. It encodes CASRQDPNTQYF. The full variable domain, with the rest looked up from reference TRBV28 and TRBJ2-3, is DVKVTQSSRYLVKRTGEKVFLECVQDMDHENMFWYRQDPGLGLRLIYFSYDVKMKEKGDIPEGYSVSREKKERFSLILESASTNQTSMYLCASRQDPNTQYFGPGTRLTVL.

This clonotype showed up many times. The chain has TRBV9 and TRBJ2-1; 12 nucleotides line up with TRBD2. The CDR3 is 16 amino acids. J gave up 7 bases and V 4 bases, and 9 bases lay outside the gene matches. Germline V gene data show CDR1 as SGDLS and CDR2 as YYNGEE. The CDR3 is CASSPRLAGVGNEQFF. The CDR3 DNA reads TGTGCCAGCAGCCCCCGACTAGCGGGAGTAGGAAATGAGCAGTTCTTC.

This clonotype was detected only a few times. This chain connects TRBV18 to TRBJ2-1, with D uncertain. The germline gives CDR1 KGHSH, CDR2 LQKENI. The CDR3 totals 16 residues. Trimming took off 1 base at V and 0 bases at J, with 10 bases between the two ends. CDR3 coding DNA: TGTGCCAGCTCACCACGGCAACCAGACTCCTACAATGAGCAGTTCTTC. Its protein is CASSPRQPDSYNEQFF.

In its sample, this clonotype was seen many times. The chain is built from TRBV12-5 and TRBJ1-4, with a weak D call TRBD1 (6 bases). The CDR3 contains 12 residues. Germline CDR1 reads LGHNT; CDR2 reads FRNRAP. The CDR3 loop reads CVAEGDGEKLFF. The CDR3 bases are TGTGTCGCCGAGGGGGATGGCGAAAAACTGTTTTTT.

This clonotype was seen at least ten times. The V and J genes are TRBV5-1 and TRBJ2-1, with 9 bases aligning to TRBD1. Germline V gene data show CDR1 as SGHRS and CDR2 as YFSETQ. J lost 9 bases, V lost 0 bases, and 4 bases had no gene match. The CDR3 has 14 residues. This CDR3 reads CASSLEQGAVEQFF. CDR3 nucleotides: TGCGCCAGCAGCTTGGAACAGGGGGCGGTTGAGCAGTTCTTC.

This chain links TRBV28 with TRBJ2-7, with a tentative D call TRBD2 (7 bases). Trimming removed 7 bases from V and 6 bases from J, with 13 bases in between. Germline V gene data show CDR1 as MDHEN and CDR2 as SYDVKM. The CDR3 covers 12 residues. CDR3 residues: CASTIGGGEQYF. In DNA, the CDR3 is TGTGCCAGCACCATAGGGGGGGGCGAGCAGTACTTC.

This clonotype was observed once. A much larger clone differs by one base, so this may be a read error. V is TRBV15 and J is TRBJ2-5; the D gene could be TRBD1 or TRBD2 (5 bases each). Trimming removed 4 bases at V and 6 bases at J, with 15 bases between. This CDR3 contains 14 residues. Germline V CDR1 and CDR2: LNHNV, YYDKDF (reference sequence). The CDR3 coding sequence is TGTGCCACCAGCAACTGGGACCGACAAAAGACCCAGTACTTC. Translation: CATSNWDRQKTQYF.

This clonotype came up many times. This chain joins TRBV19 and TRBJ2-3, with D perhaps TRBD2 (5 bases). With 3 bases removed from V and 2 bases from J, the gap between germline ends came to 9 bases. This CDR3 is 14 amino acids long. Germline loops: CDR1 LNHDA, CDR2 SQIVND (reference sequence). The CDR3 coding sequence is TGTGCCAGTAGTATTAAGAGGGCCACAGATACGCAGTATTTT. Amino acid sequence: CASSIKRATDTQYF.